These 3 T cell receptor beta chains were all obtained from the same sample, sequenced in a study of blood T cell repertoires in COVID-19. Profiled with immunoSEQ multiplex PCR; TCRdb holds only in-frame clones, not every one. The data show 60,000 to 65,000 clones, 80% to 90% seen once. The sequencing sample was made of peripheral blood. Receptors were obtained from a human donor with active COVID-19. The donor label of this sample is uncertain.

This chain connects TRBV11-1 to TRBJ2-7; TRBD1 might be the D (6 bases). Germline V gene sequence: CDR1 SGHAT, CDR2 FQDESV (reference sequence). Trimming took 0 bases from V and 6 from J, leaving 12 bases between them. The CDR3 totals 14 residues. CDR3 nucleotide sequence: TGTGCCAGCAGCTTAGCCTCGGGCAGGGGCGAGCAGTACTTC. This sequence encodes CASSLASGRGEQYF.

The chain links TRBV7-2 to TRBJ2-3; D gene ambiguous. The CDR3 runs to 13 residues. CDR1 and CDR2 (germline): SGHTA, FQGNSA. V was trimmed by 5 bases and J by 0 bases, leaving 6 bases between them. The CDR3 DNA reads TGTGCCAGCAGCCCGTATAGCACAGATACGCAGTATTTT. Translating gives CASSPYSTDTQYF.

This clone showed up just a few times. The chain links TRBV28 to TRBJ2-1; TRBD2 agrees at 12 bases. This CDR3 contains 16 residues. Per the germline V gene, CDR1 is MDHEN and CDR2 is SYDVKM. The trim removed 0 bases at V and 4 bases at J, leaving 1 base unmatched. The DNA of the CDR3 is TGTGCCAGCAGTTTATGGACTAGCGGGAGATACAATGAGCAGTTCTTC. As protein: CASSLWTSGRYNEQFF. The full variable domain, with the rest looked up from reference TRBV28 and TRBJ2-1, is DVKVTQSSRYLVKRTGEKVFLECVQDMDHENMFWYRQDPGLGLRLIYFSYDVKMKEKGDIPEGYSVSREKKERFSLILESASTNQTSMYLCASSLWTSGRYNEQFFGPGTRLTVL.